One sample yielded the 8 T cell receptor beta chains listed below, sequenced in a study of cytomegalovirus exposure and HLA in healthy donors (dated by TCRdb to the late 2010s). Receptor amplification or capture employed the immunoSEQ multiplex PCR assay. For the multiplex PCR, a mixture combining 60 forward primers for TCR Vbeta segments and 13 reverse primers for TCR Jbeta segments was used. Here the immuneACCESS table is served through TCRdb, limited to in-frame sequences with V and J called. Missing clones are a known gap in these copies; in checked studies unresolved V genes cover under half, and the rest lacks a known reason. Present in this sample are around 100,000 clones, around 74% of which were seen just once. About 14% of the sample goes to the ten largest clones. The sequenced material came from PBMCs. These receptors all come from a male donor in good health and CMV-seropositive.

This clone was detected only once. The chain uses TRBV4-1 and TRBJ2-5, with D possibly TRBD2 on 5 matching bases. Deletions cut 4 bases from V and 5 bases from J, with 14 bases between. This CDR3 has 14 residues. Germline V gene data show CDR1 as MGHRA and CDR2 as YSYEKL. The CDR3 DNA sequence: TGCGCCAGCAGCCTCCAAGAGGAGGAGGAGACCCAGTACTTC. Amino acids: CASSLQEEEETQYF.

The V gene is TRBV4-2, the J gene TRBJ2-2, with D possibly being TRBD1 (6 bases). The V gene's germline CDR1 is LGHNA and CDR2 YNFKEQ. V dropped 0 bases and J dropped 2 bases, with 10 bases sitting between them. This CDR3 contains 16 residues. CDR3 in DNA: TGTGCCAGCAGCCAAGAGCGAGGGGGAAACACCGGGGAGCTGTTTTTT. Protein sequence: CASSQERGGNTGELFF.

This chain connects TRBV2 to TRBJ1-1; TRBD1 might be the D (6 bases). This CDR3 contains 14 residues. V lost 8 bases and J 1 base, leaving 14 bases between the germline ends. Per germline, CDR1 SNHLY and CDR2 FYNNEI. CDR3 residues: CASSLGTRNTEAFF. DNA for the CDR3: TGTGCCAGCTCCCTAGGGACACGGAACACTGAAGCTTTCTTT.

The chain uses TRBV5-1 and TRBJ1-2, with 8 bases matching TRBD1. After removal of 3 bases from V and 2 bases from J, the junction contained 18 bases not matched to a gene. Per the germline V gene, CDR1 is SGHRS and CDR2 is YFSETQ. This CDR3 comprises 19 residues. DNA of the CDR3: TGCGCCAGCAGCTCTTCAGGAGGACAGGGCCAAGCCACCAACTATGGCTACACCTTC. Its translation is CASSSSGGQGQATNYGYTF.

The rearrangement joins TRBV7-2 to TRBJ2-1; 8 bases fit TRBD1. The CDR3 is 15 amino acids. V gave up 4 bases and J gave up 4 bases; unmatched junction bases: 6. Germline loops: CDR1 SGHTA, CDR2 FQGNSA. CDR3 region: CASSYAGGAYNEQFF. The DNA of the CDR3 is TGTGCCAGCAGCTACGCAGGGGGCGCGTACAATGAGCAGTTCTTC. Full variable domain (missing parts from reference TRBV7-2 and TRBJ2-1): GAGVSQSPSNKVTEKGKDVELRCDPISGHTALYWYRQSLGQGLEFLIYFQGNSAPDKSGLPSDRFSAERTGGSVSTLTIQRTQQEDSAVYLCASSYAGGAYNEQFFGPGTRLTVL.

This clone was seen only a few times. The CDR3 DNA reads TGTGCCAGCAGCATAAGGACAGGTGGTCAAGAGACCCAGTACTTC. Translating gives CASSIRTGGQETQYF. The rearrangement links TRBV5-6 to TRBJ2-5; 7 positions agree with TRBD1. With 4 bases clipped from V and 2 bases from J, the junction kept 8 bases outside the gene matches. CDR1 is SGHDT and CDR2 is YYEEEE in the germline V gene. CDR3 length: 15 amino acids.

The rearrangement links TRBV29-1 to TRBJ2-7; D perhaps matches TRBD2 (6 bases). This CDR3 spans 13 amino acids. In germline, CDR1 is SQVTM, CDR2 ANQGSEA. The CDR3: CSGDSNDSYEQYF. The DNA of the CDR3 is TGCAGTGGGGACTCCAACGACTCCTACGAGCAGTACTTC.

The chain uses TRBV2 and TRBJ1-5; D gene ambiguous. CDR1 and CDR2 (germline): SNHLY, FYNNEI. The CDR3 contains 15 residues. V was trimmed by 4 bases and J by 1 base, leaving 11 bases between them. The CDR3 sequence: CASSALQASNQPQHF. CDR3 DNA: TGTGCCAGCAGTGCTCTGCAGGCAAGCAATCAGCCCCAGCATTTT.